This T cell receptor (beta chain) was identified during a study of PD-1 blockade in classical Hodgkin lymphoma. The V segment lost 0 bases and the J segment 4 bases; nucleotides outside the gene matches: 2. Per the germline V gene, CDR1 is ENHRY and CDR2 is SYGVKD. The CDR3 loop spans 16 amino acids. With no exception, relapse followed autologous stem cell transplantation in all patients, and brentuximab vedotin exposure varied. Complete response, partial response or progressive disease was recorded as best response. Produced via immunoSEQ multiplex PCR; TCRdb's table is partial and in-frame only. The table records roughly 41,000 clones, about 74% of them present only once. This clone has just a few counts. Its antigen remains unidentified. Points from the study as a whole: Only CD4+ TCR diversity, not CD8+, had risen significantly by C4D1. Anyone who began nivolumab under 1 year after ASCT was excluded. The authors have not defined what causes the repertoire differences, possibly disease activity or prior therapy.

The TCR comes from a human donor with classical Hodgkin lymphoma. The chain carries TRBV10-3 and TRBJ2-1; 11 nucleotides match TRBD2. Sequenced here: peripheral blood mononuclear cells (PBMCs), sampled at baseline. The chain's CDR3 is CAISESTSGDYNEQFF. The DNA for the CDR3 is TGTGCCATCAGTGAGTCGACTAGCGGGGATTACAATGAGCAGTTCTTC.